The 4 T cell receptor beta chains below were found in one sample sequenced in a study of early T cells in non-severe SARS-CoV-2 infection. TCRdb passed the 5' RACE reads through MiXCR, listing each CDR3 protein once. The sample shows tens of thousands of distinct CDR3 sequences, less than 15% of them seen only once. Material for sequencing was whole blood. The receptor set was obtained from an adult who was a healthcare worker with PCR-confirmed SARS-CoV-2 infection or an uninfected control (not recorded which).

The rearrangement joins TRBV11-2 to TRBJ2-3, with 7 bases that match TRBD2. The germline gives CDR1 SGHAT, CDR2 FQNNGV. This CDR3 is built from 14 residues. Trimming cost V 1 base and J 5 bases; bases outside gene matches: 3. The CDR3, as DNA: TGTGCCAGCAGCTTAGTGTCGGGGGGAGATACGCAGTATTTT. It specifies CASSLVSGGDTQYF.

This clonotype was seen only a few times. This chain links TRBV28 with TRBJ1-2; perhaps TRBD1 as D (5 bases). The CDR3 totals 13 residues. Trimming stripped 6 bases from V and 3 bases from J, with 11 bases between. Germline V gene lookup returns CDR1 MDHEN and CDR2 SYDVKM. CDR3 DNA sequence: TGTGCCAGCAGCCCCCCGGGACACTATGGCTACACCTTC. This translates into CASSPPGHYGYTF.

This clonotype appeared many times. The rearrangement uses TRBV5-1 and TRBJ1-5; 8 positions match TRBD1. The CDR3 spans 15 residues. Per germline, CDR1 SGHRS and CDR2 YFSETQ. The ends lost 4 bases at V and 2 bases at J; junction bases unmatched: 5. The CDR3 sequence: CASSQTGVGNQPQHF. The DNA for the CDR3 is TGCGCCAGCAGCCAGACAGGGGTGGGCAATCAGCCCCAGCATTTT.

This chain uses TRBV28 with TRBJ2-3; unclear D gene. CDR1 is MDHEN and CDR2 is SYDVKM in the germline V gene. CDR3 length: 14 residues. Deletions cut 5 bases from V and 6 bases from J, with 15 bases between. This CDR3 is CASSDQRLADTQYF. The CDR3 coding sequence is TGTGCCAGCAGTGACCAGCGTTTGGCGGATACGCAGTATTTT.